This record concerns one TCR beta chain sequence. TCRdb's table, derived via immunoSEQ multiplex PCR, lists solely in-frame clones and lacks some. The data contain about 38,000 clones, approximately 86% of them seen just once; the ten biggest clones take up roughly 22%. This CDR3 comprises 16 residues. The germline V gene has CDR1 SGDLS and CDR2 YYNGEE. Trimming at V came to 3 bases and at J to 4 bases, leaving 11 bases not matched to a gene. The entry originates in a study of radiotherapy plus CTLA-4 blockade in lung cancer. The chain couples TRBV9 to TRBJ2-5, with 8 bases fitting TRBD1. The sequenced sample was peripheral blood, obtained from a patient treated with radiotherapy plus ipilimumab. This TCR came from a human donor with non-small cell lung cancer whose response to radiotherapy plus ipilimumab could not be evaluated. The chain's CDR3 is CASSAVPGTGGETQYF. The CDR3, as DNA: TGTGCCAGCAGCGCCGTCCCTGGGACAGGAGGAGAGACCCAGTACTTC.